The 15 T cell receptor beta chains given below trace back to one sample, sequenced in a study of blood T cell repertoires in COVID-19. The assay was immunoSEQ multiplex PCR, and TCRdb's table has in-frame clones only and misses some. The repertoire has roughly 250,000 clones, around 87% of them found once; the top ten carry 7.2%. Material for sequencing was peripheral blood. These receptor sequences come from a man aged 55-75 years who had recovered from COVID-19.

This clone occurred once. The chain couples TRBV9 to TRBJ2-7; 8 bases are shared with TRBD1. Trimming removed 4 bases from V and 3 bases from J; junction bases left unmatched: 12. CDR3 length: 16 residues. Germline V CDR1 and CDR2: SGDLS, YYNGEE. This CDR3 is CASSSGQGAHYYEQYF. In DNA form, the CDR3 reads TGTGCCAGCAGCTCAGGTCAGGGGGCCCACTACTACGAGCAGTACTTC.

The table lists this clone with a few counts. The chain couples TRBV7-8 to TRBJ1-4; no firm D call. The CDR3 extends over 13 amino acids. CDR1 and CDR2 (germline): SGHVS, FQNEAQ. Trimming pared 5 bases from V and 8 bases from J, leaving 12 bases between. CDR3 amino acids: CASSQLSREKLFF. CDR3 bases: TGTGCCAGCAGCCAATTGTCTAGGGAAAAACTGTTTTTT.

This chain connects TRBV9 to TRBJ1-2; D unresolved. The CDR3 is 12 residues long. Germline V gene sequence: CDR1 SGDLS, CDR2 YYNGEE. Trimming removed 2 bases at V and 8 bases at J, with 10 bases between. In DNA form, the CDR3 reads TGTGCCAGCAGCGTCAGCTGGGCGGGCTACACCTTC. It translates to CASSVSWAGYTF.

This sequence joins TRBV5-1 and TRBJ1-3, with 8 positions matching TRBD1. V lost 1 base to trimming and J lost 4 bases; unmatched junction nucleotides: 4. Germline assignment: CDR1 SGHRS and CDR2 YFSETQ. The length of the CDR3 is 15 residues. For the CDR3, the DNA is TGCGCCAGCAGCTTGCAGACAGGGGTCGGAAACACCATATATTTT. This codes for CASSLQTGVGNTIYF.

This clone was seen a single time. V is TRBV5-6 and J is TRBJ2-2; D gene unclear. Germline V lookup: CDR1 SGHDT, CDR2 YYEEEE. The CDR3 is made up of 17 amino acids. V was pared by 3 bases and J by 1 base, with 16 bases between. CDR3 amino acids: CASSYPGRAQNTGELFF. In nucleotides, the CDR3 is TGTGCCAGCAGCTACCCAGGTAGAGCCCAGAACACCGGGGAGCTGTTTTTT.

The V and J genes are TRBV15 and TRBJ1-4; maybe TRBD1 (6 bases). The CDR3 totals 15 residues. CDR1 LNHNV and CDR2 YYDKDF come from the germline V gene (reference sequence). V lost 5 bases to trimming and J lost 0 bases, with 10 bases between them. CDR3 protein: CATSSDRTTNEKLFF. The CDR3 nucleotides read TGTGCCACCAGCTCAGACAGGACAACTAATGAAAAACTGTTTTTT.

The chain carries TRBV12-3 or TRBV12-4 and TRBJ2-7, with D possibly being TRBD1 (5 bases). CDR3 length: 13 residues. V was clipped by 3 bases and J by 3 bases, with 9 bases between them. CDR3 nucleotides: TGTGCCAGCAGTTTGGGGCAGAACTACGAGCAGTACGTC. As protein: CASSLGQNYEQYV.

This chain joins TRBV6-5 and TRBJ1-2, with 7 bases fitting TRBD1. The CDR3 spans 13 residues. V lost 7 bases and J lost 4; bases outside the gene matches: 6. Germline V gene sequence: CDR1 MNHEY, CDR2 SVGAGI. CDR3 protein: CASKKGQPYGYTF. The CDR3 DNA reads TGTGCCAGCAAAAAGGGACAGCCCTATGGCTACACCTTC.

A few counts support this clone. This chain connects TRBV12-5 to TRBJ2-1, with TRBD2 matching over 15 bases. The CDR3 has 19 amino acids. J was trimmed by 5 bases and V by 1 base; bases with no gene match: 9. The germline gives CDR1 LGHNT, CDR2 FRNRAP. The CDR3 region is CASGLGFGTSGGINNEQFF. The CDR3 DNA is TGTGCTAGTGGTTTGGGATTCGGGACTAGCGGGGGGATAAACAATGAGCAGTTCTTC.

The V and J genes are TRBV6-1 and TRBJ1-6; TRBD1 matches 7 bases. With V trimmed by 2 bases and J by 10 bases, 5 bases remained unmatched. CDR1 and CDR2 from the germline V gene are MNHNS and SASEGT. This CDR3 region has 14 residues. The CDR3, as DNA: TGTGCCAGCAGTGAATTTAGGACAGGCTCACCCCTCCACTTT. The encoded protein is CASSEFRTGSPLHF.

The gene calls are TRBV7-9 and TRBJ2-1, with 8 bases that match TRBD2. Germline V lookup: CDR1 SEHNR, CDR2 FQNEAQ (reference sequence). The CDR3 sequence is 15 residues long. With V trimmed by 6 bases and J by 5 bases, 9 bases remained unmatched. Here the CDR3 DNA reads TGTGCCAGCAGTTACGCGGGGGGCCATCACAATGAGCAGTTCTTC. The encoded protein is CASSYAGGHHNEQFF.

The J gene is TRBJ2-3, the V gene TRBV18; TRBD2 agrees at 8 bases. The CDR3 is 16 amino acids. Germline V lookup: CDR1 KGHSH, CDR2 LQKENI. V shed 3 bases and J 0 bases; nucleotides not matched to a gene: 5. The CDR3 protein is CASSPERGSSTDTQYF. CDR3 coding DNA: TGTGCCAGCTCACCCGAGCGGGGGTCGAGCACAGATACGCAGTATTTT.

The V call is TRBV7-7, the J call TRBJ2-7, with D maybe TRBD2 (5 bases). Germline CDR1 reads SSHAT; CDR2 reads FNYEAQ (reference sequence). V lost 1 base to trimming and J lost 3 bases, with 16 bases between them. This CDR3 is built from 16 residues. CDR3 protein: CASSLVPWASNYEQYV. The CDR3, as DNA: TGTGCCAGCAGCTTAGTACCCTGGGCTAGCAACTACGAGCAGTACGTC.

The chain couples TRBV3-1 (or the pseudogene TRBV3-2) to TRBJ1-6; D is possibly TRBD1 (5 bases). V lost 7 bases, J lost 2 bases, and 12 bases lay in between. Germline CDR1 is LGHDT and CDR2 is YNNKEL (reference sequence). CDR3 size: 15 residues. The CDR3 loop is CASKLGGAYNSPLHF. The DNA of the CDR3 is TGTGCCAGCAAGCTCGGAGGGGCCTATAATTCACCCCTCCACTTT.

The chain couples TRBV6-6 to TRBJ1-2; D uncertain. Between the trimmed V and J ends, which lost 2 bases and 2 bases, there was a span of 9 bases. Germline V lookup: CDR1 MNHNY, CDR2 SVGAGI (reference sequence). The CDR3 is made up of 14 amino acids. CDR3 region: CASSYAAGNYGYTF. DNA for the CDR3: TGTGCCAGCAGTTACGCCGCGGGGAACTATGGCTACACCTTC.